This T cell receptor (beta chain) was recovered during a study of blood T cell repertoires in COVID-19. Overall study: Acute-phase and convalescent COVID-19 samples originated in the United States, Italy and Spain.

The CDR3 is 13 residues long. The germline V and J ends were trimmed by 0 bases and 8 bases, with 9 bases remaining between them. Germline V CDR1 and CDR2: SGHNT, YYREEE (reference sequence). Allocation to cohorts depended on clinical history reported by the participants. The assay was immunoSEQ multiplex PCR, and TCRdb's table has in-frame clones only and misses some. The repertoire includes 200,000 to 250,000 clones, 80% to 90% of them detected once, and about 4.8% sits in the top ten. The receptor was derived from a woman aged 45 to 65 who had been exposed to COVID-19. This chain links TRBV5-4 with TRBJ2-1, with a possible D match to TRBD2 (5 bases). Sequenced sample: PBMCs or T cells enriched from blood (not recorded which). The CDR3 nucleotides are TGTGCCAGCAGCTTGGCCTGGGGAGATGAGCAGTTCTTC. Its translation is CASSLAWGDEQFF.